This paragraph covers one T cell receptor (beta chain) sequence. Sequencing was performed with immunoSEQ multiplex PCR; in TCRdb, only in-frame clones are kept and a portion is missing. The data contain tens of thousands of clones, approximately 92% of them seen just once; the ten biggest clones take up more than 2%. V lost 4 bases and J lost 4; bases outside the gene matches: 5. The V gene's germline CDR1 is SGHNT and CDR2 YYREEE (reference sequence). The CDR3 consists of 14 residues. This entry is derived from a study of T cell changes during pregnancy in multiple sclerosis. The rearrangement links TRBV5-4 to TRBJ2-5, with 9 positions matching TRBD1. The specimen was peripheral blood, collected after pregnancy. The origin of this receptor is a female donor with multiple sclerosis, enrolled in a pregnancy study. CDR3: CASSLNRGPETQYF. CDR3 nucleotide sequence: TGTGCCAGCAGCCTAAACAGGGGGCCAGAGACCCAGTACTTC.